This T cell receptor beta chain was profiled in a study of blood T cell repertoires in COVID-19. At the level of the study: Both acute and convalescent COVID-19 samples were obtained from the United States, Italy and Spain. T cells, B-cell-depleted T cells, or PBMCs supplied cDNA or gDNA.

Under the authors' procedure: Nucleated cell number was recorded as an estimate derived from reference gene primer amplification. Repertoires were generated with immunoSEQ multiplex PCR, while TCRdb's copy carries only in-frame clones and drops some. The D gene and trimming were derived from the DNA, and the V and J assignments and clone size from that table. The table includes roughly 230,000 clones, approximately 81% detected once. Germline loops: CDR1 LGHNA, CDR2 YSLEER. The CDR3 covers 14 residues. The V end lost 4 bases, the J end lost 8 bases, and 12 bases lay between the germline ends. This clonotype was sampled from a man in his forties or fifties with acute or convalescent COVID-19. The source material was peripheral blood. The rearrangement joins TRBV4-3 to TRBJ1-6, with D uncertain. The CDR3 DNA sequence: TGCGCCAGCAGCCCAAGCGCAGTCTATTCACCCCTCCACTTT. Encoded protein: CASSPSAVYSPLHF.